This note documents a single T cell receptor beta chain sequence. This clonotype was seen at least ten times. Which antigen it targets is not known. There are no base qualities to consult, and no much larger clone falls within one base. The sample is drawn from a study of spatial heterogeneity in lung cancer (dated by TCRdb to the late 2010s). Background on the whole study: Beta-chain transcripts were consistently detected in greater numbers than alpha-chain transcripts, which likely reflected higher beta-chain transcript abundance. The study quantitatively compared TCR alpha and beta repertoires across multiple tumor regions, matched nontumor lung and blood in non-small cell lung cancer. In the raw uncorrected reads, each unique combination of TCR and UMI appeared more than ten times on average. Both alpha and beta chains were TCR-sequenced in 210 or so tumor regions, 64 matched nontumor lung samples and 45 to 60 PBMC samples obtained at surgery. Nonsynonymous mutation counts, determined by whole-exome sequencing of tumor tissue, were related to features of the TCR repertoire. Beyond this particular receptor, the publication reports: Ubiquitous expanded tumor TCRs were found in blood more often at tumor resection than at routine follow-up. Confirming at a functional level the hypothesis that regional TCRs recognize regional mutations was considered to require additional single-cell paired TCR alpha and beta sequencing.

The library was prepared using 5' RACE. Sequencing relied on a NextSeq 500. The TCR library protocol attached a unique molecular identifier to each TCR cDNA molecule to allow correction of PCR and sequencing errors. For the original study's pipeline: TCR identification, UMI-based error correction and CDR3 extraction were performed with Decombinator tools. Expanded TCRs were defined as those above a frequency of 2 per 1,000, corresponding to the top 1% of the tumor frequency distribution. Renyi diversity was computed with the R vegan package after each repertoire had been subsampled 100 times to 5,000 TCRs. CDR3 similarity networks were constructed using string-kernel similarity of amino acid triplets, with links drawn between CDR3s whose pairwise similarity was above 0.82. TCRdb handled the public reads itself, with Q25 trimming in fastp and clone calling in MiXCR, and kept productive beta chains. Each record represents a unique CDR3 protein, reported with the most common genes and DNA among its rows. These V and J calls derive from TCRdb rather than the authors' analysis. In all, the sample holds tens of thousands of distinct CDR3 sequences, and less than 5.5% of those were seen once. The ten largest clones add up to under 30% of the sample.

The CDR3 numbers 14 residues from cysteine through phenylalanine. The CDR3 DNA has 42 bases and is translated from base 1. V and J are truncated by 5 bases and 3 bases respectively, leaving an intervening sequence of 15 bases. Taken from the germline V gene, the CDR1 and CDR2 loops are SGHRS and YFSETQ. The time point tag for this specimen amounts to: sample taken at primary tumor resection. For TCR sequencing, whole RNA was extracted from tumor and nontumor lung tissue, or from cryopreserved PBMC samples, and no cell sorting was done. Donors were about 70 patients with early-stage, untreated non-small cell lung cancer from the lung TRACERx cohort. Patients were selected for TCR sequencing only if sufficient RNA was available from at least two tumor regions.

The TCR originated in a female donor with early-stage non-small cell lung cancer. This receptor chain uses TRBV5-1 and TRBJ2-7; the D gene cannot be named for sure. The sample consisted of PBMCs, taken at surgery. This receptor carries the CDR3 CASRVGIVVYEQYF. The sequence in DNA is TGCGCCAGCAGGGTAGGCATCGTAGTCTACGAGCAGTACTTC.